This T cell receptor beta chain is from a study of human T cells and chemical hapten exposure. Overall study: Small volume differences among pooled libraries mainly caused per-sample TCR yield variation.

This clonotype was counted many times. This CDR3 contains 13 residues. Germline V gene sequence: CDR1 DFQATT, CDR2 SNEGSKA (reference sequence). Germline trimming cut 6 bases from V and 8 bases from J; bases unmatched to any gene: 7. The time point was: patch test 1, 2 weeks after DPC sensitization. Stated treatment: therapeutic diphenylcyclopropenone sensitization with weekly scalp DPC. Donors, patients with alopecia ranging from 18 to 70 years old and judged suitable for DPC, provided samples. TCRdb redid the calling of the RACE reads with MiXCR, one entry per CDR3 protein. Among tens of thousands of distinct CDR3 sequences listed, about 9% were seen once.

The rearrangement joins TRBV20-1 to TRBJ1-4; 9 bases are a match to TRBD1. The sample was whole blood, taken in connection with sensitization to the hapten diphenylcyclopropenone (DPC). The TCR comes from a woman aged 40-49 years with alopecia areata. Some clones in this sample may be carry-over from other donors' samples. For the CDR3, the DNA is TGCAGTGCCAGTGACAGGGGGAACGAAAAACTGTTTTTT. It encodes CSASDRGNEKLFF.